These 15 T cell receptor beta chains were all obtained from the same sample, sequenced in a study of blood T cell repertoires in COVID-19. Clones were sequenced by immunoSEQ multiplex PCR, and TCRdb holds only the in-frame ones, with some missing. Of 200,000 to 300,000 clones in the sample, 60% to 75% were seen once. The source material was peripheral blood. The origin of the receptors is a woman older than 75 with acute or convalescent COVID-19.

The genes are TRBV4-1 and TRBJ2-7; D perhaps matches TRBD2 (7 bases). Germline values: CDR1 MGHRA, CDR2 YSYEKL. The CDR3 loop spans 21 amino acids. V was clipped by 0 bases and J by 5 bases, with 32 bases between them. The CDR3 is CASSQDTLPPRVGGRRNEQYF. The CDR3, as DNA: TGCGCCAGCAGCCAAGATACGCTCCCCCCTCGAGTGGGGGGGCGCAGAAACGAGCAGTACTTC.

CDR3 bases: TGCGCCAGCAGCCCGACTAGCGACACAGATACGCAGTATTTT. Translated, it gives CASSPTSDTDTQYF. V is TRBV5-1 and J is TRBJ2-3; 8 bases fit TRBD2. The CDR3 spans 14 residues. Germline trimming cut 4 bases from V and 2 bases from J; bases unmatched to any gene: 3. Germline V gene sequence: CDR1 SGHRS, CDR2 YFSETQ.

The gene calls are TRBV7-9 and TRBJ1-3; 7 nucleotides line up with TRBD1. V lost 5 bases, J lost 9 bases, and 4 bases stayed unmatched. The CDR3 has 12 amino acids. CDR1 and CDR2 (germline): SEHNR, FQNEAQ (reference sequence). The CDR3 is CASSLTGFTIYF. Here the CDR3 DNA reads TGTGCCAGCAGCCTGACAGGGTTCACCATATATTTT.

This clone was detected a few times. V gene TRBV5-1 combines with J gene TRBJ1-1, with TRBD1 matching 7 bases. In germline, CDR1 is SGHRS, CDR2 YFSETQ. The CDR3 contains 14 residues. V lost 7 bases, J lost 3 bases, and 9 bases stayed unmatched. The CDR3 is CASREWQGDTEAFF. The CDR3, as DNA: TGCGCCAGCCGCGAATGGCAGGGGGACACTGAAGCTTTCTTT. Using reference TRBV5-1 and TRBJ1-1 for the parts outside the CDR3, the full variable domain is KAGVTQTPRYLIKTRGQQVTLSCSPISGHRSVSWYQQTPGQGLQFLFEYFSETQRNKGNFPGRFSGRQFSNSRSEMNVSTLELGDSALYLCASREWQGDTEAFFGQGTRLTVV.

This chain uses TRBV20-1 with TRBJ2-3; a weak D match, TRBD2 (6 bases). The ends were cut back, 3 bases at V and 2 bases at J, with 12 bases in the middle. Germline values: CDR1 DFQATT, CDR2 SNEGSKA (reference sequence). The CDR3 is 14 residues long. The chain's CDR3 is CSASKGLLTDTQYF. The CDR3 nucleotides are TGCAGTGCTAGTAAAGGACTACTCACAGATACGCAGTATTTT.

This clone occurred a few times. This sequence joins TRBV2 and TRBJ1-5; unclear D gene. Germline CDR1 and CDR2: SNHLY and FYNNEI. The V gene lost 8 bases and the J gene lost 5 bases, with 13 bases spanning the gap. The CDR3 is made up of 13 amino acids. CDR3 region: CASGGEGYQPQHF. DNA of the CDR3: TGTGCCAGCGGCGGGGAGGGTTATCAGCCCCAGCATTTT. Complete variable domain (other parts from reference TRBV2 and TRBJ1-5): EPEVTQTPSHQVTQMGQEVILRCVPISNHLYFYWYRQILGQKVEFLVSFYNNEISEKSEIFDDQFSVERPDGSNFTLKIRSTKLEDSAMYFCASGGEGYQPQHFGDGTRLSIL.

This chain links TRBV7-2 with TRBJ1-3, with D uncertain. Looked up from germline, CDR1 is SGHTA and CDR2 is FQGNSA. This CDR3 contains 13 residues. Trimming stripped 1 base from V and 4 bases from J, with 5 bases between. The chain's CDR3 is CASSLVSGNTIYF. CDR3 in DNA: TGTGCCAGCAGCTTAGTTTCAGGAAACACCATATATTTT.

The V and J genes are TRBV4-3 and TRBJ1-1; a weak D match, TRBD1 (6 bases). Germline lookup yields CDR1 LGHNA and CDR2 YSLEER. Trimming left V 0 bases short and J 5 bases short, with 13 bases between. This CDR3 region has 15 residues. The CDR3 region has the DNA TGCGCCAGCAGCCAAGATTTAAGTCAGGGGACTGAAGCTTTCTTT. This sequence encodes CASSQDLSQGTEAFF.

This clone showed up just once. DNA for the CDR3: TGTGCCAGCATGATTACGGGGAACACCGGGGAGCTGTTTTTT. As protein: CASMITGNTGELFF. V usage is TRBV6-6 and J usage is TRBJ2-2; D remains unclear. Trimming left V 7 bases short and J 1 base short, with 10 bases between. This CDR3 is built from 14 residues. CDR1 and CDR2 from the germline V gene are MNHNY and SVGAGI (reference sequence).

The V gene is TRBV5-4, the J gene TRBJ1-1; TRBD1 might be the D (5 bases). The CDR3 runs 15 residues. Germline assignment: CDR1 SGHNT and CDR2 YYREEE (reference sequence). V lost 0 bases and J lost 2, with 11 bases in between. The CDR3 here is CASSLAARANTEAFF. As DNA, the CDR3 is TGTGCCAGCAGCTTGGCCGCCAGGGCCAACACTGAAGCTTTCTTT.

This clone was observed a handful of times. The rearrangement uses TRBV19 and TRBJ1-2; TRBD1 matches 8 bases. After removal of 4 bases from V and 5 bases from J, the junction contained 0 bases not matched to a gene. The CDR3 spans 12 residues. Per the germline V gene, CDR1 is LNHDA and CDR2 is SQIVND (reference sequence). CDR3 loop: CASSNRGYGYTF. CDR3 DNA sequence: TGTGCCAGTAGTAACAGGGGGTATGGCTACACCTTC.

The gene calls are TRBV5-6 and TRBJ1-2; tentatively, D is TRBD1 (6 bases). Germline CDR1 SGHDT, CDR2 YYEEEE. Between the trimmed V and J ends, which lost 0 bases and 4 bases, there was a span of 13 bases. The CDR3 runs 15 residues. The CDR3 nucleotides read TGTGCCAGCAGCTTGGGGCCAGGGGAGATCTATGGCTACACCTTC. Encoded protein: CASSLGPGEIYGYTF.

The chain uses TRBV10-2 and TRBJ1-6, with TRBD1 as a possible D gene (5 bases). Germline V gene data show CDR1 as WSHSY and CDR2 as SAAADI. V gave up 4 bases and J gave up 2 bases, with 9 bases separating them. This CDR3 is 15 amino acids long. CDR3 in amino acids: CASSGLGAYNSPLHF. The DNA of the CDR3 is TGCGCCAGCAGTGGGTTAGGGGCCTATAATTCACCCCTCCACTTT.

The gene calls are TRBV5-4 and TRBJ2-5; the match to TRBD1 covers 12 bases. CDR1 is SGHNT and CDR2 is YYREEE in the germline V gene (reference sequence). Unmatched junction bases numbered 12, after V lost 4 bases and J lost 5 bases. CDR3 length: 17 amino acids. This CDR3 is CASSTRDRGRLLETQYF. Written as DNA, the CDR3 is TGTGCCAGCAGCACTCGGGACAGGGGGCGCCTTTTGGAGACCCAGTACTTC.

The rearrangement uses TRBV6-5 and TRBJ2-1; 9 bases align to TRBD2. The J segment lost 7 bases and the V segment lost 0 bases, leaving 7 bases of the junction unmatched. This CDR3 region has 16 residues. CDR1 MNHEY and CDR2 SVGAGI come from the germline V gene. This chain's CDR3 is CASSYSSGRGQNEQFF. The CDR3 DNA is TGTGCCAGCAGTTACTCTAGCGGGAGAGGTCAGAATGAGCAGTTCTTC.